Shown below are 16 T cell receptor beta chains from a single sample sequenced in a study of shared clonotypes between healthy human individuals. TCRdb keeps only in-frame clones here, not all; method: immunoSEQ multiplex PCR. The top ten clones hold roughly 13% of a sample with 450,000 to 600,000 clones, 70% to 80% of them seen once. Sample: PBMCs. The receptor set was obtained from a woman aged 35 to 49 in good health. Some clones in this sample may be carry-over from other donors' samples.

V and J are TRBV5-6 and TRBJ1-2, with 8 bases matching TRBD1. The V gene end was trimmed by 0 bases and the J gene end by 7 bases; junction bases not matched to a gene: 11. Germline loops: CDR1 SGHDT, CDR2 YYEEEE. The CDR3 extends over 16 amino acids. This CDR3 reads CASSLGVETGVFGYTF. The CDR3, as DNA: TGTGCCAGCAGCTTGGGAGTTGAGACAGGGGTTTTTGGCTACACCTTC. The variable domain in full, completed from reference TRBV5-6 and TRBJ1-2, reads DAGVTQSPTHLIKTRGQQVTLRCSPKSGHDTVSWYQQALGQGPQFIFQYYEEEERQRGNFPDRFSGHQFPNYSSELNVNALLLGDSALYLCASSLGVETGVFGYTFGSGTRLTVV.

The rearrangement uses TRBV4-1 and TRBJ2-5; D possibly matches TRBD1 or TRBD2 (6 bases each). Matching the DNA end better, TRBJ2-7 makes the J call doubtful. Germline V CDR1 and CDR2: MGHRA, YSYEKL. The CDR3 spans 14 residues. The CDR3 loop is CASSHGGTTYEQYF. CDR3 nucleotide sequence: TGCGCCAGCAGCCATGGCGGGACAACCTACGAGCAGTACTTC.

The V gene is TRBV10-3, the J gene TRBJ2-5; the D gene is possibly TRBD2 (5 bases). Per germline, CDR1 ENHRY and CDR2 SYGVKD. The CDR3 runs to 12 residues. V was cut by 3 bases and J by 5 bases, with 7 bases left in between. Here the CDR3 DNA reads TGTGCCATCAGTGACCGGAGGGAGACCCAGTACTTC. As protein: CAISDRRETQYF.

The V gene is TRBV5-1, the J gene TRBJ2-2; 8 bases map to TRBD1. Germline values: CDR1 SGHRS, CDR2 YFSETQ. This CDR3 comprises 14 residues. V lost 7 bases and J lost 1; bases outside the gene matches: 3. The CDR3 coding sequence is TGCGCCAGCTCAGGGGGCCAGAACACCGGGGAGCTGTTTTTT. Encoded protein: CASSGGQNTGELFF.

The V gene is TRBV7-9, the J gene TRBJ1-5; 7 bases align to TRBD1. This CDR3 spans 14 amino acids. CDR1 and CDR2 (germline): SEHNR, FQNEAQ (reference sequence). The V and J ends lost 5 bases and 8 bases, in that order; junction bases with no gene match: 9. DNA for the CDR3: TGTGCCAGCAGCCAGGGGCCAGGGGGGGAGCCCCAGCATTTT. Encoded protein: CASSQGPGGEPQHF.

The V gene is TRBV16, the J gene TRBJ2-3, with 10 bases that match TRBD2. Unmatched junction bases numbered 12, after V lost 0 bases and J lost 3 bases. CDR3 length equals 19 residues. Germline V gives CDR1 KGHSY, CDR2 FQNENV. CDR3 nucleotide sequence: TGTGCCAGCAGCCAATCTTTAGCTAGCGGGAGCAGTTGGACAGATACGCAGTATTTT. This sequence encodes CASSQSLASGSSWTDTQYF.

CDR3 sequence reads: CAWSVVVNTEAFF. For the CDR3, the DNA is TGTGCCTGGAGTGTAGTAGTGAACACTGAAGCTTTCTTT. The chain combines TRBV30 with TRBJ1-1; D not resolved. V lost 0 bases to trimming and J lost 0 bases, with 5 bases between them. Germline-derived CDR1 and CDR2 are GTSNPN and SVGIG (reference sequence). The CDR3 is made up of 13 amino acids. The full variable domain, rest sourced from reference TRBV30 and TRBJ1-1, is SQTIHQWPATLVQPVGSPLSLECTVEGTSNPNLYWYRQAAGRGLQLLFYSVGIGQISSEVPQNLSASRPQDRQFILSSKKLLLSDSGFYLCAWSVVVNTEAFFGQGTRLTVV.

The rearrangement uses TRBV10-2 and TRBJ2-1, with 10 positions matching TRBD2. Germline CDR1 reads WSHSY; CDR2 reads SAAADI. The CDR3 runs to 14 residues. V lost 7 bases, J lost 6 bases, and 6 bases stayed unmatched. For the CDR3, the DNA is TGCGCCAGCAAGGTAGCGGGAGGAGGCAATGAGCAGTTCTTC. It translates to CASKVAGGGNEQFF.

The chain couples TRBV30 to TRBJ2-7; TRBD2 aligns across 12 bases. Germline loops: CDR1 GTSNPN, CDR2 SVGIG (reference sequence). V shed 5 bases, J shed 4 bases, and the junction held 6 bases outside the gene matches. CDR3 length: 14 amino acids. Written as DNA, the CDR3 is TGTGCCTGGGAAAGCGGACTAGCGGGGTACGAGCAGTACTTC. This translates into CAWESGLAGYEQYF.

The chain links TRBV5-1 to TRBJ2-3; D is tentatively TRBD1 or TRBD2 (6 bases each). Germline-derived CDR1 and CDR2 are SGHRS and YFSETQ. V was shortened by 0 bases and J by 5 bases, with 19 bases between the two germline ends. There are 17 residues in the CDR3. The CDR3 region is CASSLEGGRLTGDTQYF. In DNA, the CDR3 is TGCGCCAGCAGCTTGGAAGGGGGGCGCTTAACGGGAGATACGCAGTATTTT. The full variable domain, its missing parts supplied by reference TRBV5-1 and TRBJ2-3, is KAGVTQTPRYLIKTRGQQVTLSCSPISGHRSVSWYQQTPGQGLQFLFEYFSETQRNKGNFPGRFSGRQFSNSRSEMNVSTLELGDSALYLCASSLEGGRLTGDTQYFGPGTRLTVL.

This clone showed up just a few times. The genes are TRBV7-3 and TRBJ2-7, with D possibly called TRBD1 or TRBD2 (5 bases each). Germline V CDR1 and CDR2: SGHTA, FQGTGA. Trimming removed 1 base at V and 2 bases at J, with 9 bases between. CDR3 size: 14 residues. This chain's CDR3 is CASSLRDGAYEQYF. Here the CDR3 DNA reads TGTGCCAGCAGCTTAAGGGACGGAGCCTACGAGCAGTACTTC. Full variable domain (missing parts from reference TRBV7-3 and TRBJ2-7): GAGVSQTPSNKVTEKGKYVELRCDPISGHTALYWYRQSLGQGPEFLIYFQGTGAADDSGLPNDRFFAVRPEGSVSTLKIQRTERGDSAVYLCASSLRDGAYEQYFGPGTRLTVT.

This clone was counted a single time. The chain is built from TRBV11-3 and TRBJ2-1; TRBD1 matches at 9 bases. J lost 10 bases, V lost 3 bases, and 10 bases had no gene match. Germline values: CDR1 SGHNT, CDR2 YENEEA. The CDR3 has 15 amino acids. This chain's CDR3 is CASSLEGQGVKEQFF. The CDR3 DNA reads TGTGCCAGCAGCTTGGAGGGACAGGGCGTGAAGGAGCAGTTCTTC.

The chain has TRBV28 and TRBJ2-5; a possible D gene is TRBD2 (7 bases). Germline values: CDR1 MDHEN, CDR2 SYDVKM. The CDR3 runs 16 residues. Trimming cost V 6 bases and J 2 bases, with 19 bases left between them. The CDR3: CASRGRGGFGQETQYF. CDR3 nucleotide sequence: TGTGCCAGCAGAGGGAGGGGGGGATTCGGGCAAGAGACCCAGTACTTC. The full variable domain, its missing parts supplied by reference TRBV28 and TRBJ2-5, is DVKVTQSSRYLVKRTGEKVFLECVQDMDHENMFWYRQDPGLGLRLIYFSYDVKMKEKGDIPEGYSVSREKKERFSLILESASTNQTSMYLCASRGRGGFGQETQYFGPGTRLLVL.

The chain combines TRBV14 with TRBJ2-1; 9 nucleotides align to TRBD2. Germline V gene sequence: CDR1 SGHDN, CDR2 FVKESK. This CDR3 spans 19 amino acids. The ends lost 1 base at V and 6 bases at J; junction bases unmatched: 16. As DNA, the CDR3 is TGTGCCAGCAGCCAAGTTGTAGCGGGGGCCTGGGTGTTGGGCAATGAGCAGTTCTTC. Translating gives CASSQVVAGAWVLGNEQFF. Looking up the rest from reference TRBV14 and TRBJ2-1 gives the full variable domain: EAGVTQFPSHSVIEKGQTVTLRCDPISGHDNLYWYRRVMGKEIKFLLHFVKESKQDESGMPNNRFLAERTGGTYSTLKVQPAELEDSGVYFCASSQVVAGAWVLGNEQFFGPGTRLTVL.

V is TRBV11-3 and J is TRBJ2-1, with 7 nucleotides matching TRBD2. CDR1 and CDR2 from the germline V gene are SGHNT and YENEEA. The V and J ends lost 5 bases and 2 bases, in that order; junction bases with no gene match: 6. The CDR3 consists of 15 residues. CDR3 sequence reads: CASSAREGPYNEQFF. The CDR3 coding sequence is TGTGCCAGCAGCGCCAGGGAGGGCCCCTACAATGAGCAGTTCTTC.

V is TRBV7-9 and J is TRBJ2-1; D not certain. Germline V gene data show CDR1 as SEHNR and CDR2 as FQNEAQ (reference sequence). V lost 2 bases and J 2 bases, leaving 7 bases between the germline ends. This CDR3 is 14 amino acids long. Written as DNA, the CDR3 is TGTGCCAGCAGCTTAAGCGAAACCTACAATGAGCAGTTCTTC. It codes for CASSLSETYNEQFF. The complete variable domain, with remaining parts taken from reference TRBV7-9 and TRBJ2-1, reads DTGVSQNPRHKITKRGQNVTFRCDPISEHNRLYWYRQTLGQGPEFLTYFQNEAQLEKSRLLSDRFSAERPKGSFSTLEIQRTEQGDSAMYLCASSLSETYNEQFFGPGTRLTVL.